This TCR beta chain comes out of a study of patients and donors after allogeneic stem cell transplantation. This clonotype occurred many times. V lost 2 bases to trimming and J lost 7 bases, with 12 bases between them. CDR1 DFQATT and CDR2 SNEGSKA come from the germline V gene (reference sequence). This CDR3 comprises 14 residues. Each CDR3 protein gets one entry after TCRdb re-called the RT-PCR reads with MiXCR. The sample lists hundreds of thousands of distinct CDR3 sequences, roughly 16% occurring once. The chain employs TRBV20-1 and TRBJ1-6; TRBD1 might be the D (6 bases). Sequencing was performed on blood, either unsorted or a sorted T cell fraction (not recorded which). The source is a human donor who was either an allogeneic HSCT recipient or a stem cell or donor lymphocyte infusion donor (not recorded which). It is not recorded whose cells these are; they may come from a transplant donor. The CDR3 DNA sequence: TGCAGTGCTAGATCCCGGGGGCGGAATTCACCCCTCCACTTT. The encoded protein is CSARSRGRNSPLHF.